The 6 T cell receptor beta chains below come from one sample, sequenced in a study of shared clonotypes between healthy human individuals. Produced via immunoSEQ multiplex PCR; TCRdb's table is partial and in-frame only. The repertoire consists of more than 900,000 clones, with 75% to 85% occurring once and the leading ten covering roughly 0.62%. What was sequenced was memory CD4+ T cells from PBMCs. The subset was: CD45RA-negative fraction. The receptors stem from a man aged 18-30 years in good health. Some clones in this sample may be carry-over from other donors' samples.

CDR3 bases: TGTGCCAGCTCACTACAGATTGGAGACACCGGGGAGCTGTTTTTT. Translated: CASSLQIGDTGELFF. The rearrangement links TRBV18 to TRBJ2-2; D call uncertain. Trimming removed 4 bases from V and 3 bases from J, with 12 bases in between. Germline V gene sequence: CDR1 KGHSH, CDR2 LQKENI. The CDR3 spans 15 residues. The entire variable domain, with the rest obtained from reference TRBV18 and TRBJ2-2, is as follows: NAGVMQNPRHLVRRRGQEARLRCSPMKGHSHVYWYRQLPEEGLKFMVYLQKENIIDESGMPKERFSAEFPKEGPSILRIQQVVRGDSAAYFCASSLQIGDTGELFFGEGSRLTVL.

The chain is built from TRBV5-5 and TRBJ2-7, with 7 nucleotides matching TRBD1. The V and J ends lost 0 bases and 3 bases, in that order; junction bases with no gene match: 9. The CDR3 consists of 16 residues. CDR1 and CDR2 from the germline V gene are SGHKS and YYEKEE (reference sequence). This chain's CDR3 is CASSLAYPGGDYEQYF. CDR3 nucleotide sequence: TGTGCCAGCAGCTTGGCTTATCCAGGGGGAGACTACGAGCAGTACTTC. The full variable domain, completed using reference TRBV5-5 and TRBJ2-7, is DAGVTQSPTHLIKTRGQQVTLRCSPISGHKSVSWYQQVLGQGPQFIFQYYEKEERGRGNFPDRFSARQFPNYSSELNVNALLLGDSALYLCASSLAYPGGDYEQYFGPGTRLTVT.

The chain joins TRBV6-5 to TRBJ1-1; 8 bases match TRBD1. The CDR3 is 13 amino acids. In germline, CDR1 is MNHEY, CDR2 SVGAGI. After removal of 2 bases from V and 6 bases from J, the junction contained 2 bases not matched to a gene. The chain's CDR3 is CASSYTDRAEAFF. The CDR3 DNA reads as TGTGCCAGCAGTTACACGGACAGGGCTGAAGCTTTCTTT.

The J gene is TRBJ2-5, the V gene TRBV9; D not certain. Germline CDR1 reads SGDLS; CDR2 reads YYNGEE. The CDR3 has 13 amino acids. The ends were cut back, 1 base at V and 1 base at J, with 5 bases in the middle. The CDR3 DNA sequence: TGTGCCAGCAGCGTACTACCCCAAGAGACCCAGTACTTC. Translating gives CASSVLPQETQYF. The whole variable domain, filled in from reference TRBV9 and TRBJ2-5, reads DSGVTQTPKHLITATGQRVTLRCSPRSGDLSVYWYQQSLDQGLQFLIQYYNGEERAKGNILERFSAQQFPDLHSELNLSSLELGDSALYFCASSVLPQETQYFGPGTRLLVL.

The chain is built from TRBV19 and TRBJ1-1; tentatively, D is TRBD1 (5 bases). V dropped 11 bases and J dropped 3 bases, with 16 bases sitting between them. This CDR3 comprises 13 residues. Germline V lookup: CDR1 LNHDA, CDR2 SQIVND (reference sequence). For the CDR3, the DNA is TGTGCCGGGGGGTCATCAGGTGACACTGAAGCTTTCTTT. As protein: CAGGSSGDTEAFF.

About this clone itself: It differs at one base from a far larger clone, so likely a read error. As the CDR3 is not closed by the conserved phenylalanine or tryptophan, this likely results from a read error. The V call is TRBV10-3, the J call TRBJ2-2; 8 bases are a match to TRBD2. This CDR3 contains 14 residues. Germline V gene data show CDR1 as ENHRY and CDR2 as SYGVKD. V lost 10 bases, J lost 1 base, and 5 bases stayed unmatched. This CDR3 reads CATLAELNTGELFI. As DNA, the CDR3 is TGTGCCACACTAGCGGAACTGAACACCGGGGAGCTGTTTATT.